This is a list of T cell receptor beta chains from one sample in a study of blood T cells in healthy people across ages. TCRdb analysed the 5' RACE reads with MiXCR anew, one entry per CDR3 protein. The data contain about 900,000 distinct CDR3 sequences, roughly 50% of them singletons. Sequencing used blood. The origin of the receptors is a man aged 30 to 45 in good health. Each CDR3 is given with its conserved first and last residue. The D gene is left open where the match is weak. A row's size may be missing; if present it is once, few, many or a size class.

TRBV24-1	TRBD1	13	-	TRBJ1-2	CATSSPGQNGYTF	TGTGCCACCAGTAGTCCGGGACAGAATGGCTACACCTTC
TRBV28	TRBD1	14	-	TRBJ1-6	CASSGTAYNSPLHF	TGTGCCAGCAGCGGGACAGCCTATAATTCACCCCTCCACTTT
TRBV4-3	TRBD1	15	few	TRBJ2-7	CASSPDRELNYEQYF	TGCGCCAGCAGCCCCGACAGGGAACTCAACTACGAGCAGTACTTC
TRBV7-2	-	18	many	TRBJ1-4	CASSFAAGPGALNEKLFF	TGTGCCAGCAGCTTCGCCGCTGGGCCCGGGGCTTTGAATGAAAAACTGTTTTTT
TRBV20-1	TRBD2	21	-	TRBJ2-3	CSARMYSGGLASKRNTDTQYF	TGCAGTGCTAGGATGTATTCCGGAGGACTAGCGTCAAAACGAAACACAGATACGCAGTATTTT
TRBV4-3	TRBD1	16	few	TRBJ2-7	CASSQDGGRGMYEQYF	TGCGCCAGCAGCCAAGATGGGGGCAGGGGGATGTACGAGCAGTACTTC
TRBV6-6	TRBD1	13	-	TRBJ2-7	CAGSGTGSYEQYF	TGTGCCGGATCCGGGACAGGGTCCTACGAGCAGTACTTC
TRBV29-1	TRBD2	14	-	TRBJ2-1	CSVRAGGTGNEQFF	TGCAGCGTCCGAGCGGGGGGAACGGGTAATGAGCAGTTCTTC
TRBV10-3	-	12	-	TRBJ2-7	CATQDSHYEQYF	TGTGCCACCCAGGACAGCCACTACGAGCAGTACTTC
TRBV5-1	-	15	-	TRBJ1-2	CTSSLGLYENYGYTF	TGCACCAGCAGCTTGGGACTCTATGAGAACTATGGCTACACCTTC
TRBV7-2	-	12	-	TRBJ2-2	CASQGNTGELFF	TGTGCCAGCCAAGGGAACACCGGGGAGCTGTTTTTT
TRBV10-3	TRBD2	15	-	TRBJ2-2	CAIRRGGVGTGELFF	TGTGCCATCAGGAGGGGAGGGGTTGGCACCGGGGAGCTGTTTTTT
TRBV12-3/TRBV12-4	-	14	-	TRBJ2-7	CASAERHRAYEQYF	TGTGCCAGCGCCGAAAGGCACAGGGCCTACGAGCAGTACTTC
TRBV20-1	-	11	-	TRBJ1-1	CSARAQRGAFF	TGCAGTGCTAGAGCACAGCGTGGAGCTTTCTTT
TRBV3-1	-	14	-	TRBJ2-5	CASRSTDYQETQYF	TGTGCCAGCAGGTCGACTGACTACCAAGAGACCCAGTACTTC
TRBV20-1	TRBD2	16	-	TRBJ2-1	CSASTPGAGGRNEQFF	TGCAGTGCTAGCACACCGGGGGCGGGGGGGCGAAATGAGCAGTTCTTC
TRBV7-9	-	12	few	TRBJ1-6	CASIQGNSPLHF	TGTGCCAGCATACAGGGAAATTCACCCCTCCACTTT
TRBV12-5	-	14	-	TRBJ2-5	CASGQGGSQETQYF	TGTGCTAGTGGCCAGGGGGGCAGCCAAGAGACCCAGTACTTC
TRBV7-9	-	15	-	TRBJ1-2	CASSPTTTGSYGYTF	TGTGCCAGCAGCCCGACCACGACGGGAAGCTATGGCTACACCTTC
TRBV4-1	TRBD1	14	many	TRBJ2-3	CASSATGLADTQYF	TGCGCCAGCAGTGCGACAGGGTTAGCAGATACGCAGTATTTT
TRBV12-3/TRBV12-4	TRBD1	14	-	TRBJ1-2	CASNPGQGVGGYTF	TGTGCCAGCAATCCGGGACAGGGGGTCGGAGGCTACACCTTC
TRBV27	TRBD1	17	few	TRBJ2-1	CASTEAIPGQGYNEQFF	TGTGCCAGCACCGAAGCTATCCCGGGACAGGGATACAATGAGCAGTTCTTC
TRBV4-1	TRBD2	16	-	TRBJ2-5	CASRRVGGGVQETQYF	TGCGCCAGCAGAAGAGTGGGCGGGGGAGTCCAAGAGACCCAGTACTTC
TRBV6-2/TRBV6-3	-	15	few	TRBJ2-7	CASSFSGTMFYEQYF	TGTGCCAGCAGTTTCTCGGGGACAATGTTCTACGAGCAGTACTTC
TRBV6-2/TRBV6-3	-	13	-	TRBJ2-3	CASSRQAGDTQYF	TGTGCCAGCAGCCGACAGGCTGGAGATACGCAGTATTTT
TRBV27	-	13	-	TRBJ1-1	CASGRRQNTEAFF	TGTGCCAGCGGAAGAAGACAGAACACTGAAGCTTTCTTT
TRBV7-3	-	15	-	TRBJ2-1	CASSTTGALYNEQFF	TGTGCCAGCAGCACAACGGGGGCCCTCTACAATGAGCAGTTCTTC
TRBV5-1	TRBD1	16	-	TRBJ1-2	CASSLGQGVLGYGYTF	TGCGCCAGCAGCTTGGGACAGGGCGTCTTGGGCTATGGCTACACCTTC
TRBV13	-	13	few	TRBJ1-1	CASSLEGQYEAFF	TGTGCCAGCAGCTTAGAAGGACAGTATGAAGCTTTCTTT
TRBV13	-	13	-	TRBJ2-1	CAGSFQGSNEQFF	TGTGCCGGCAGCTTCCAGGGTTCCAATGAGCAGTTCTTC
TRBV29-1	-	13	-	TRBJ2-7	CSVKLASSYEQYF	TGCAGCGTTAAGTTGGCCAGCTCCTACGAGCAGTACTTC
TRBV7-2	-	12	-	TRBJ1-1	CASSSRKLEAFF	TGTGCCAGCAGCTCACGGAAACTTGAAGCTTTCTTT
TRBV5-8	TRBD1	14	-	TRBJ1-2	CASSVTGAVYGYTF	TGTGCCAGCAGCGTGACAGGGGCCGTCTATGGCTACACCTTC
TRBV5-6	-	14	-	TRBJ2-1	CASDTLSSYNEQFF	TGTGCCAGCGACACCTTGAGCTCCTACAATGAGCAGTTCTTC
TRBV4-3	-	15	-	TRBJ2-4	CASSQEGGAQSIQYF	TGCGCCAGCAGCCAAGAAGGGGGGGCTCAAAGCATTCAGTACTTC
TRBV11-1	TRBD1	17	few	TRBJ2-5	CASSPFLGQGGWETQYF	TGTGCCAGCAGCCCATTTCTCGGACAGGGTGGATGGGAGACCCAGTACTTC
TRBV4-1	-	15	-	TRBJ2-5	CASSQGTASYVGQYF	TGCGCCAGCAGCCAAGGCACAGCCAGCTACGTGGGGCAGTACTTC
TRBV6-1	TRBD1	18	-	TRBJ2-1	CASSEGYRGLTSDNEQFF	TGTGCCAGCAGTGAGGGGTACAGGGGGCTTACCTCAGACAATGAGCAGTTCTTC
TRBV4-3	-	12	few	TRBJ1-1	CASNPSLTRAFF	TGCGCCAGCAACCCAAGCCTCACACGGGCTTTCTTT
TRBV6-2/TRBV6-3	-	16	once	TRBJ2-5	CASSYSKQGSKETQYF	TGTGCCAGCAGTTACTCGAAGCAGGGGTCAAAAGAGACCCAGTACTTC
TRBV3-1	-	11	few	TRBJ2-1	CASAVAGEQFF	TGTGCCAGCGCGGTGGCTGGTGAGCAGTTCTTC
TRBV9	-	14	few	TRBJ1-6	CASSVVGENSPLHF	TGTGCCAGCAGCGTAGTGGGGGAAAACTCACCCCTCCACTTT
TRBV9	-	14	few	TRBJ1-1	CASSARLGAYEAFF	TGTGCCAGCAGCGCGCGGTTGGGAGCCTACGAAGCTTTCTTT
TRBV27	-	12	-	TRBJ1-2	CASSLSGFGYTF	TGTGCCAGCAGTTTATCGGGCTTCGGCTACACCTTC
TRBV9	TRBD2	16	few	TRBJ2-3	CASSVGAGGLTDTQYF	TGTGCCAGCAGCGTAGGGGCGGGGGGACTCACAGATACGCAGTATTTT
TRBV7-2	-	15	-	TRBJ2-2	CASSLAGIGNGELFF	TGTGCCAGCAGCTTAGCGGGGATAGGGAACGGGGAGCTGTTTTTT
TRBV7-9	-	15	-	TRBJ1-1	CASSGPTPSNTEAFF	TGTGCCAGCAGCGGCCCGACCCCCTCCAACACTGAAGCTTTCTTT
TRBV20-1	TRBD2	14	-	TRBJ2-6	CSARGLAGANVLTF	TGCAGTGCTAGAGGACTAGCGGGGGCCAACGTCCTGACTTTC
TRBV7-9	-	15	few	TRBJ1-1	CASSQLTGRGTEAFF	TGTGCCAGCAGCCAATTAACAGGTCGGGGAACTGAAGCTTTCTTT
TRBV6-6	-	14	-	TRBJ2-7	CASSYQEGLDEQYF	TGTGCCAGCAGTTACCAGGAAGGGCTCGACGAGCAGTACTTC
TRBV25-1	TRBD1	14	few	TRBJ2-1	CASFRQGPYNEQFF	TGTGCCAGCTTTCGACAGGGTCCTTACAATGAGCAGTTCTTC
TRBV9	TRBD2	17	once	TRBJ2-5	CASSVGSSGGHQETQYF	TGTGCCAGCAGCGTAGGGTCGAGCGGGGGACATCAAGAGACCCAGTACTTC
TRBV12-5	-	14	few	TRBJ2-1	CASGFGATYNEQFF	TGTGCTAGTGGTTTCGGGGCCACCTACAATGAGCAGTTCTTC
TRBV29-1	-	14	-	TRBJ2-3	CSVELGLSTDTQYF	TGCAGCGTTGAGTTGGGTCTTAGCACAGATACGCAGTATTTT
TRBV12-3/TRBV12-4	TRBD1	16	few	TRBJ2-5	CASSSPRQGARETRYF	TGTGCCAGCAGTTCTCCCCGACAGGGGGCCAGAGAGACCCGGTACTTC
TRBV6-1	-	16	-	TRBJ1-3	CASSEALTVGGNTIYF	TGTGCCAGCAGTGAAGCCCTGACAGTTGGAGGGAACACCATATATTTT
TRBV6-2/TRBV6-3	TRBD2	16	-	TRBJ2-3	CAGTAAELAVVYTQYF	TGTGCCGGCACCGCGGCGGAGCTAGCGGTGGTTTATACGCAGTATTTT
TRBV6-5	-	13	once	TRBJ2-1	CASRAEFSDEQFF	TGTGCCAGCAGGGCCGAGTTCTCCGATGAGCAGTTCTTC
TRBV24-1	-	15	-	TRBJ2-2	CATSDSPANTGELFF	TGTGCCACCAGTGATTCCCCGGCGAACACCGGGGAGCTGTTTTTT